The 28 T cell receptor beta chains below were found in one sample sequenced in a study of blood T cell repertoires in COVID-19. Produced via immunoSEQ multiplex PCR; TCRdb's table is partial and in-frame only. Of 350,000 or so clones in the sample, approximately 89% were seen once. The sample consisted of peripheral blood. These receptors were obtained from a woman aged 55 to 70 with COVID-19, enrolled during active disease.

The chain uses TRBV19 and TRBJ1-1; D remains unclear. CDR1 LNHDA and CDR2 SQIVND come from the germline V gene (reference sequence). The CDR3 runs 17 residues. Trimming took off 4 bases at V and 1 base at J, with 19 bases between the two ends. The CDR3 nucleotides read TGTGCCAGTAGTAACCGGATGGAGTTCCCCGGGAACACTGAAGCTTTCTTT. Its translation: CASSNRMEFPGNTEAFF.

The genes are TRBV2 and TRBJ1-5; 11 nucleotides align to TRBD1. Trimming took 6 bases from V and 3 from J; bases not matched to a gene: 4. The CDR3 runs to 15 residues. Germline loops: CDR1 SNHLY, CDR2 FYNNEI. The CDR3 spells CASRRDRGINQPQHF. The DNA of the CDR3 is TGTGCCAGCAGACGGGACAGGGGGATCAATCAGCCCCAGCATTTT.

This chain links TRBV13 with TRBJ1-4; possibly TRBD1 for D (5 bases). Trimming pared 6 bases from V and 8 bases from J, leaving 16 bases between. This CDR3 is 14 amino acids long. The germline V gene encodes CDR1 PRHDT and CDR2 FYEKMQ (reference sequence). The CDR3 coding sequence is TGTGCCAGCAGAGAGTGGCGGAGGGACGAAAAACTGTTTTTT. Translating gives CASREWRRDEKLFF.

The rearrangement uses TRBV18 and TRBJ1-1; perhaps TRBD1 as D (5 bases). Germline values: CDR1 KGHSH, CDR2 LQKENI. This CDR3 is 15 amino acids long. V was pared by 2 bases and J by 4 bases, with 14 bases between. In DNA form, the CDR3 reads TGTGCCAGCTCACCAGGGCAGGGATTGAGCACTGAAGCTTTCTTT. Its translation: CASSPGQGLSTEAFF.

This chain connects TRBV5-1 to TRBJ2-7; TRBD2 matches at 7 bases. J lost 0 bases, V lost 9 bases, and 12 bases had no gene match. Germline V gene lookup returns CDR1 SGHRS and CDR2 YFSETQ. The CDR3 is 15 residues long. DNA of the CDR3: TGCGCCACCCGACCTGGGGGGGGAAACTCCTACGAGCAGTACTTC. The encoded protein is CATRPGGGNSYEQYF. Drawing the rest from reference TRBV5-1 and TRBJ2-7, the complete variable domain is KAGVTQTPRYLIKTRGQQVTLSCSPISGHRSVSWYQQTPGQGLQFLFEYFSETQRNKGNFPGRFSGRQFSNSRSEMNVSTLELGDSALYLCATRPGGGNSYEQYFGPGTRLTVT.

The rearrangement uses TRBV5-1 and TRBJ2-3; 15 nucleotides align to TRBD2. The germline CDR1 and CDR2 sequences are SGHRS and YFSETQ. This CDR3 has 19 amino acids. V was pared by 0 bases and J by 2 bases, with 7 bases of the junction left unmatched. The CDR3 sequence: CASSLVGTSGGTLTDTQYF. The CDR3 nucleotides read TGCGCCAGCAGCTTGGTGGGGACTAGCGGGGGGACCCTCACAGATACGCAGTATTTT.

The genes are TRBV6-4 and TRBJ1-1; D uncertain. The V and J ends lost 0 bases and 0 bases respectively, with 8 bases between them. CDR1 is MRHNA and CDR2 is SNTAGT in the germline V gene. This CDR3 is 15 amino acids long. The DNA for the CDR3 is TGTGCCAGCAGTGACTCATACGGGATGAACACTGAAGCTTTCTTT. This translates into CASSDSYGMNTEAFF.

This clone was observed a single time. The chain couples TRBV4-2 to TRBJ2-7; TRBD2 is a possible D gene (6 bases). This CDR3 spans 15 amino acids. Trimming pared 0 bases from V and 2 bases from J, leaving 11 bases between. Germline V lookup: CDR1 LGHNA, CDR2 YNFKEQ. CDR3 region: CASSQDAGGAYEQYF. For the CDR3, the DNA is TGTGCCAGCAGCCAAGATGCCGGGGGTGCCTACGAGCAGTACTTC.

V gene TRBV5-1 combines with J gene TRBJ2-2, with D unresolved. This CDR3 is 14 amino acids long. The germline gives CDR1 SGHRS, CDR2 YFSETQ. The V end lost 4 bases, the J end lost 4 bases, and 11 bases lay between the germline ends. DNA of the CDR3: TGCGCCAGCAGCCTGGACCCGAGCACCGGGGAGCTGTTTTTT. Its translation: CASSLDPSTGELFF.

The chain uses TRBV9 and TRBJ1-2; possibly TRBD1 for D (5 bases). Trimming shortened V by 0 bases and J by 4 bases, and 10 bases separated the two germline ends. CDR1 and CDR2 (germline): SGDLS, YYNGEE. This CDR3 has 14 residues. The CDR3 coding sequence is TGTGCCAGCAGCGTAGGGGGGGTTAGCTATGGCTACACCTTC. Its translation: CASSVGGVSYGYTF.

The genes are TRBV30 and TRBJ2-7, with D perhaps TRBD2 (7 bases). The CDR3 sequence is 11 residues long. Germline V CDR1 and CDR2: GTSNPN, SVGIG (reference sequence). Trimming pared 5 bases from V and 10 bases from J, leaving 15 bases between. CDR3 protein: CAWGGALDQYF. CDR3 coding DNA: TGTGCCTGGGGGGGGGCGCTGGACCAGTACTTC.

V is TRBV18 and J is TRBJ1-6; the match to TRBD1 covers 7 bases. V dropped 4 bases and J dropped 2; count of bases not matched to a gene: 17. The CDR3 runs to 20 residues. Germline V lookup: CDR1 KGHSH, CDR2 LQKENI. The CDR3 here is CASSRYRDSPTAAYNSPLHF. The CDR3 coding sequence is TGTGCCAGCTCACGATACCGGGACAGTCCTACGGCGGCCTATAATTCACCCCTCCACTTT. The full variable domain, completed using reference TRBV18 and TRBJ1-6, is NAGVMQNPRHLVRRRGQEARLRCSPMKGHSHVYWYRQLPEEGLKFMVYLQKENIIDESGMPKERFSAEFPKEGPSILRIQQVVRGDSAAYFCASSRYRDSPTAAYNSPLHFGNGTRLTVT.

Written as DNA, the CDR3 is TGTGCCAGCAGTTACGATGTCAGGGTGGGCACTGAAGCTTTCTTT. Protein: CASSYDVRVGTEAFF. This rearrangement joins TRBV6-5 to TRBJ1-1; D is perhaps TRBD1 (5 bases). Germline lookup yields CDR1 MNHEY and CDR2 SVGAGI. This CDR3 has 15 amino acids. V was pared by 2 bases and J by 4 bases, with 14 bases between.

DNA of the CDR3: TGTGCCAGCAGCTTAGTCTGGGACACCCGCACAGATACGCAGTATTTT. Translation gives CASSLVWDTRTDTQYF. The chain uses TRBV7-9 and TRBJ2-3; tentatively, D is TRBD1 (6 bases). Trimming stripped 1 base from V and 1 base from J, with 12 bases between. The CDR3 consists of 16 residues. The germline CDR1 and CDR2 sequences are SEHNR and FQNEAQ (reference sequence).

The rearrangement joins TRBV7-2 to TRBJ2-3; 8 positions match TRBD2. CDR1 is SGHTA and CDR2 is FQGNSA in the germline V gene. The V segment lost 5 bases and the J segment 4 bases; nucleotides outside the gene matches: 8. The CDR3 has 15 residues. The CDR3 nucleotides are TGTGCCAGCAGCACCCGCGGGGGGAGAGCAGATACGCAGTATTTT. Its protein product is CASSTRGGRADTQYF.

The V call is TRBV9, the J call TRBJ2-3; weak D call: TRBD2 (7 bases). This CDR3 is built from 16 residues. The germline V gene has CDR1 SGDLS and CDR2 YYNGEE. The ends were cut back, 5 bases at V and 4 bases at J, with 20 bases in the middle. The CDR3 coding sequence is TGTGCCAGCAGTGGGGGGGCCCGGTATATATCAGATACGCAGTATTTT. Translated, it gives CASSGGARYISDTQYF.

This clone was counted once. The chain uses TRBV2 and TRBJ1-6; D possibly corresponds to TRBD1 (6 bases). CDR1 SNHLY and CDR2 FYNNEI come from the germline V gene. There are 13 residues in the CDR3. V lost 6 bases and J lost 10, with 13 bases in between. CDR3 DNA sequence: TGTGCCAGCAGGGCAGGGGAATACTCACCCCTCCACTTT. Its translation is CASRAGEYSPLHF. The variable domain in full, with the rest retrieved from reference TRBV2 and TRBJ1-6, is EPEVTQTPSHQVTQMGQEVILRCVPISNHLYFYWYRQILGQKVEFLVSFYNNEISEKSEIFDDQFSVERPDGSNFTLKIRSTKLEDSAMYFCASRAGEYSPLHFGNGTRLTVT.

This chain joins TRBV9 and TRBJ2-3; TRBD2 matches 8 bases. The J segment lost 2 bases and the V segment lost 1 base, leaving 6 bases of the junction unmatched. Germline V lookup: CDR1 SGDLS, CDR2 YYNGEE. This CDR3 is 16 amino acids long. CDR3 DNA sequence: TGTGCCAGCAGCGTAAGTAGCGGGGACATCACAGATACGCAGTATTTT. This gives the protein CASSVSSGDITDTQYF. Full variable domain (remainder filled in from reference TRBV9 and TRBJ2-3): DSGVTQTPKHLITATGQRVTLRCSPRSGDLSVYWYQQSLDQGLQFLIQYYNGEERAKGNILERFSAQQFPDLHSELNLSSLELGDSALYFCASSVSSGDITDTQYFGPGTRLTVL.

This chain links TRBV5-1 with TRBJ1-1, with D possibly matching TRBD1 (5 bases). Germline V gene data show CDR1 as SGHRS and CDR2 as YFSETQ. The CDR3 covers 14 residues. The V and J ends lost 3 bases and 5 bases respectively, with 14 bases between them. The CDR3 region has the DNA TGCGCCAGCAGCTCCGTTCAGGGTGGAACTGAAGCTTTCTTT. Translating it yields CASSSVQGGTEAFF. Complete variable domain (other parts from reference TRBV5-1 and TRBJ1-1): KAGVTQTPRYLIKTRGQQVTLSCSPISGHRSVSWYQQTPGQGLQFLFEYFSETQRNKGNFPGRFSGRQFSNSRSEMNVSTLELGDSALYLCASSSVQGGTEAFFGQGTRLTVV.

This sequence joins TRBV7-3 and TRBJ2-3; 10 nucleotides line up with TRBD2. CDR3 length: 16 amino acids. J was trimmed by 0 bases and V by 5 bases; bases with no gene match: 5. Germline lookup yields CDR1 SGHTA and CDR2 FQGTGA. Here the CDR3 reads CASSLLAGASTDTQYF. CDR3 DNA sequence: TGTGCCAGCAGCCTGCTAGCGGGGGCTAGCACAGATACGCAGTATTTT.

This sequence joins TRBV29-1 and TRBJ1-2; 11 nucleotides line up with TRBD1. The CDR3 sequence is 13 residues long. The trim removed 5 bases at V and 7 bases at J, leaving 6 bases unmatched. Germline lookup yields CDR1 SQVTM and CDR2 ANQGSEA. This CDR3 reads CSVWGQGGTGYTF. The CDR3 DNA follows: TGCAGCGTTTGGGGACAGGGGGGTACTGGCTACACCTTC.

The rearrangement uses TRBV7-3 and TRBJ2-2; 7 nucleotides line up with TRBD1. CDR1 and CDR2 from the germline V gene are SGHTA and FQGTGA. The CDR3 has 16 residues. With V trimmed by 5 bases and J by 3 bases, 9 bases remained unmatched. CDR3 sequence (DNA): TGTGCCAGCAGCCCGATACAGGGGCCGGACACCGGGGAGCTGTTTTTT. This sequence encodes CASSPIQGPDTGELFF.

The chain is built from TRBV30 and TRBJ1-2; 8 bases fit TRBD1. This CDR3 spans 13 amino acids. Per germline, CDR1 GTSNPN and CDR2 SVGIG (reference sequence). Trimming removed 3 bases from V and 5 bases from J; junction bases left unmatched: 5. DNA of the CDR3: TGTGCCTGGAGCTCTACAGGGGGGTATGGCTACACCTTC. Its translation is CAWSSTGGYGYTF.

The gene calls are TRBV5-1 and TRBJ1-3; D may be TRBD1 (6 bases). The length of the CDR3 is 16 residues. Germline-derived CDR1 and CDR2 are SGHRS and YFSETQ. Trimming removed 4 bases from V and 0 bases from J, with 14 bases in between. The CDR3 DNA follows: TGCGCCAGCAGCAGGGGGAACGGGTACTCTGGAAACACCATATATTTT. Protein sequence: CASSRGNGYSGNTIYF.

The V gene is TRBV18, the J gene TRBJ2-5, with D tentatively TRBD2 (6 bases). The CDR3 is 16 residues long. Germline CDR1 KGHSH, CDR2 LQKENI. The V end was cut by 4 bases, the J end by 2 bases, with 17 bases between. The CDR3 here is CASSRGAPGGQETQYF. The CDR3 nucleotides are TGTGCCAGCTCACGCGGGGCTCCAGGTGGGCAAGAGACCCAGTACTTC.

CDR3 nucleotide sequence: TGCGCCAGCAGCAGGACAGGGGGCGTCTACAATGAGCAGTTCTTC. Translating gives CASSRTGGVYNEQFF. The chain has TRBV5-1 and TRBJ2-1, with 11 bases aligning to TRBD1. This CDR3 spans 15 amino acids. The junction had 3 bases not matched to a gene; V was cut back by 4 bases and J by 3 bases. CDR1 is SGHRS, CDR2 YFSETQ, per germline.

V is TRBV27 and J is TRBJ2-7; D is unclear. Germline lookup yields CDR1 MNHEY and CDR2 SMNVEV (reference sequence). The V and J ends lost 6 bases and 3 bases respectively, with 15 bases between them. The CDR3 sequence is 14 residues long. The chain's CDR3 is CASRRLLSSYEQYF. In DNA, the CDR3 is TGTGCCAGCAGGAGGTTGCTCAGTAGCTACGAGCAGTACTTC.

The CDR3 loop reads CASSIRRDRGITGYTF. The CDR3 DNA is TGTGCCAGTAGTATACGGAGAGACAGGGGTATAACTGGCTACACCTTC. J is TRBJ1-2 and V is TRBV19, with TRBD1 matching over 8 bases. V lost 2 bases to trimming and J lost 7 bases; unmatched junction nucleotides: 12. The CDR3 is 16 residues long. Germline values: CDR1 LNHDA, CDR2 SQIVND (reference sequence).